This TCR beta chain was captured by sequencing in a study of blood T cell repertoires in COVID-19. Across the whole study: Spain, Italy and the United States supplied samples that represented acute and convalescent COVID-19.

Per the study methods: For nucleated cells, counts were estimated from reference gene primer amplification. Produced via immunoSEQ multiplex PCR; TCRdb's table is partial and in-frame only. For V, J and clone size, that table is used; D and trimming come from the DNA. Here the sample spans about 180,000 clones, roughly 82% being singletons. This clone was observed once. Participant-given clinical history determined each cohort assignment. Two negative PCRs, clearance, or symptom resolution were required of recovered Cohort 3 donors. The source material was PBMCs or T cells enriched from blood (not recorded which). The source of this sequence is a woman aged 25 to 39 who had recovered from COVID-19.

Written as DNA, the CDR3 is TGTGCCAGCAGCTTAGGAGGGAACATGGGCTACACCTTC. This sequence encodes CASSLGGNMGYTF. The genes are TRBV7-9 and TRBJ1-2, with D hard to call. Trimming took 1 base from V and 8 from J, leaving 11 bases between them. CDR1 is SEHNR and CDR2 is FQNEAQ in the germline V gene (reference sequence). The CDR3 is made up of 13 amino acids.